This T cell receptor beta chain originates from a study of blood T cells in healthy people across ages. Study-wide findings and caveats: As age increased, TCR beta diversity per million T cells fell in a roughly linear fashion.

Germline CDR1 and CDR2: DFQATT and SNEGSKA (reference sequence). With V trimmed by 4 bases and J by 2 bases, 5 bases remained unmatched. This CDR3 has 15 amino acids. Points on this clonotype: The antigen is not known.

The use of a sample-barcoded 5' primer and a J-beta primer mix characterized a second PCR of roughly 6 to 11 cycles. Each cDNA molecule was tagged by a template-switch adaptor that had 12 random nucleotides. TCRdb recomputed calls from the 5' RACE reads with MiXCR, one row per CDR3 protein. Seen here are some 1.1 million distinct CDR3 sequences, approximately 38% observed once, and the top ten hold roughly 14%. The study recruited healthy Caucasian donors from Russia who were aged about 6 to 90. This sequence joins TRBV20-1 and TRBJ1-5, with 10 bases that match TRBD1. The sequence was collected from a man aged 18 to 30 in good health. Sequenced: blood. The CDR3 here is CSATGTGDGNQPQHF. The CDR3 coding sequence is TGCAGTGCTACCGGGACAGGGGATGGCAATCAGCCCCAGCATTTT.